These T cell receptor beta chains were read from a single sample in a study of cytomegalovirus exposure and HLA in healthy donors. The protocol was immunoSEQ multiplex PCR, while the TCRdb copy is restricted to in-frame clones and leaves out a portion. The sample records about 160,000 clones, roughly 79% being singletons. The sample consisted of PBMCs. Receptors originate from a man aged 18 to 29 in good health and CMV-seropositive. Each CDR3 is given with its conserved first and last residue. The D gene is left open where the match is weak. Clone size appears in some rows only: once, few, many, or a class for an expanded clone.

cdr3_nt: TGCAGCGTTGAAGAGCAACAATGGACCGGGGAGCTGTTTTTT; cdr3_aa: CSVEEQQWTGELFF; clone_size: -; j_call: TRBJ2-2; v_call: TRBV29-1; cdr3_length: 14; d_call: -
cdr3_nt: TGTGCCAGCAGGGACAGGGTCTATGGCTACACCTTC; cdr3_aa: CASRDRVYGYTF; clone_size: -; j_call: TRBJ1-2; v_call: TRBV27; cdr3_length: 12; d_call: TRBD1
cdr3_nt: TGTGCCAGCGCCGGGGCGGGAGTCATTGGCACCGGGGAGCTGTTTTTT; cdr3_aa: CASAGAGVIGTGELFF; clone_size: -; j_call: TRBJ2-2; v_call: TRBV27; cdr3_length: 16; d_call: TRBD2
cdr3_nt: TGTGCCAGCAGCTTAGAATATCCTAGCGGGAAATACGAGCAGTACTTC; cdr3_aa: CASSLEYPSGKYEQYF; clone_size: once; j_call: TRBJ2-7; v_call: TRBV7-2; cdr3_length: 16; d_call: TRBD2
cdr3_nt: TGTGCCAGCAGCTTAGGTCAGGGAGGGACAGATACGCAGTATTTT; cdr3_aa: CASSLGQGGTDTQYF; clone_size: -; j_call: TRBJ2-3; v_call: TRBV11-2; cdr3_length: 15; d_call: TRBD2
cdr3_nt: TGTGCCAGCAGTAGAGCCGGGACAGGGATAATCGAGCAGTACTTC; cdr3_aa: CASSRAGTGIIEQYF; clone_size: -; j_call: TRBJ2-7; v_call: TRBV6-1; cdr3_length: 15; d_call: TRBD1
cdr3_nt: TGCGCCAGCAGCTGGGCAAGGACAGACCAAGAGACCCAGTACTTC; cdr3_aa: CASSWARTDQETQYF; clone_size: -; j_call: TRBJ2-5; v_call: TRBV5-1; cdr3_length: 15; d_call: -
cdr3_nt: TGTGCCAGCAGCCGACAGGGGGCTACCTCCGGATATGGCTACACCTTC; cdr3_aa: CASSRQGATSGYGYTF; clone_size: -; j_call: TRBJ1-2; v_call: TRBV6-6; cdr3_length: 16; d_call: TRBD1
cdr3_nt: TGTGCCAGCAGGAAGGAGAATCAGCCCCAGCATTTT; cdr3_aa: CASRKENQPQHF; clone_size: -; j_call: TRBJ1-5; v_call: TRBV6-1; cdr3_length: 12; d_call: -
cdr3_nt: TGTGCCAGCTCACCACTATCGGCACAGGGACCTTCCTACGAGCAGTACTTC; cdr3_aa: CASSPLSAQGPSYEQYF; clone_size: -; j_call: TRBJ2-7; v_call: TRBV18; cdr3_length: 17; d_call: -
cdr3_nt: TGTGCCAGCAGCTTGGGGGGGGACATTCAGTACTTC; cdr3_aa: CASSLGGDIQYF; clone_size: once; j_call: TRBJ2-4; v_call: TRBV5-6; cdr3_length: 12; d_call: -
cdr3_nt: TGTGCCAGCAGCTTGGCCAGCGGACTAGCGACCTACGAGCAGTACTTC; cdr3_aa: CASSLASGLATYEQYF; clone_size: -; j_call: TRBJ2-7; v_call: TRBV5-4; cdr3_length: 16; d_call: TRBD2
cdr3_nt: TGCAGCGTTGAAGATTTAGGACAGCTTGGAAACACCATATATTTT; cdr3_aa: CSVEDLGQLGNTIYF; clone_size: -; j_call: TRBJ1-3; v_call: TRBV29-1; cdr3_length: 15; d_call: -
cdr3_nt: TGTGCCAGCAGCTTAGACTCGGGAAGAGACTCAAAAATGGCCTACGAGCAGTACTTC; cdr3_aa: CASSLDSGRDSKMAYEQYF; clone_size: -; j_call: TRBJ2-7; v_call: TRBV7-7; cdr3_length: 19; d_call: -
cdr3_nt: TGCGCCAGCAGCGGACTATATGGCTACACCTTC; cdr3_aa: CASSGLYGYTF; clone_size: -; j_call: TRBJ1-2; v_call: TRBV5-1; cdr3_length: 11; d_call: -
cdr3_nt: TGTGCCACCAGCAGAGATCCTCAGGGGCCTCAAGAGACCCAGTACTTC; cdr3_aa: CATSRDPQGPQETQYF; clone_size: -; j_call: TRBJ2-5; v_call: TRBV15; cdr3_length: 16; d_call: -
cdr3_nt: TGTGCCAGCAGCCTACTAGTGGGAGGAAGAAATGAGCAGTTCTTC; cdr3_aa: CASSLLVGGRNEQFF; clone_size: -; j_call: TRBJ2-1; v_call: TRBV6-6; cdr3_length: 15; d_call: -
cdr3_nt: TGTGCCAGCAGCTGGGGGGAAAACACTGAAGCTTTCTTT; cdr3_aa: CASSWGENTEAFF; clone_size: -; j_call: TRBJ1-1; v_call: TRBV5-5; cdr3_length: 13; d_call: -
cdr3_nt: TGTGCCAGCAGCCAAGCGGGGCCGAGCACAGATACGCAGTATTTT; cdr3_aa: CASSQAGPSTDTQYF; clone_size: -; j_call: TRBJ2-3; v_call: TRBV7-9; cdr3_length: 15; d_call: TRBD2
cdr3_nt: TGTGCCAGCAGCTTACCCGCAGGATCAGGGAACACTGAAGCTTTCTTT; cdr3_aa: CASSLPAGSGNTEAFF; clone_size: -; j_call: TRBJ1-1; v_call: TRBV7-9; cdr3_length: 16; d_call: -
cdr3_nt: TGTGCCAGCAGCGGGACAGCGAACACTGAAGCTTTCTTT; cdr3_aa: CASSGTANTEAFF; clone_size: -; j_call: TRBJ1-1; v_call: TRBV9; cdr3_length: 13; d_call: -
cdr3_nt: TGTGCCAGCTCACCGGTCGTGAGGGCCACCGGGGAGCTGTTTTTT; cdr3_aa: CASSPVVRATGELFF; clone_size: -; j_call: TRBJ2-2; v_call: TRBV18; cdr3_length: 15; d_call: -
cdr3_nt: TGTGCCAGCAGTTCCCGACAGGGGCTCTCGGAGACCCAGTACTTC; cdr3_aa: CASSSRQGLSETQYF; clone_size: once; j_call: TRBJ2-5; v_call: TRBV28; cdr3_length: 15; d_call: TRBD1
cdr3_nt: TGCAGTGCTACAGGGTCTGGCGAGCAGTACTTC; cdr3_aa: CSATGSGEQYF; clone_size: once; j_call: TRBJ2-7; v_call: TRBV20-1; cdr3_length: 11; d_call: -
cdr3_nt: TGTGCCAGCAGCCTCCTGACTGGAACAGATACGCAGTATTTT; cdr3_aa: CASSLLTGTDTQYF; clone_size: few; j_call: TRBJ2-3; v_call: TRBV5-6; cdr3_length: 14; d_call: -
cdr3_nt: TGTGCCAGTGTGTCCGGGGAGGAAGAGACCCAGTACTTC; cdr3_aa: CASVSGEEETQYF; clone_size: -; j_call: TRBJ2-5; v_call: TRBV2; cdr3_length: 13; d_call: -
cdr3_nt: TGTGCCAGCAGTGAAATGGACAGGTTCTCACGGACTGGCTACACCTTC; cdr3_aa: CASSEMDRFSRTGYTF; clone_size: -; j_call: TRBJ1-2; v_call: TRBV6-1; cdr3_length: 16; d_call: TRBD1
cdr3_nt: TGTGCCAGCAGCTCACAGGGGCCGCGTCCCTATGGCTACACCTTC; cdr3_aa: CASSSQGPRPYGYTF; clone_size: -; j_call: TRBJ1-2; v_call: TRBV5-5; cdr3_length: 15; d_call: TRBD1
cdr3_nt: TGTGCCAGCAGCCCAACTAGCGGGGCAGGAGAGACCCAGTACTTC; cdr3_aa: CASSPTSGAGETQYF; clone_size: -; j_call: TRBJ2-5; v_call: TRBV7-2; cdr3_length: 15; d_call: TRBD2
cdr3_nt: TGTGCCAGCAGTGAACGAGATACGCAGTATTTT; cdr3_aa: CASSERDTQYF; clone_size: -; j_call: TRBJ2-3; v_call: TRBV6-1; cdr3_length: 11; d_call: -
cdr3_nt: TGTGCCAGCAGACACCCTGACAGGGCCTACGAGCAGTACTTC; cdr3_aa: CASRHPDRAYEQYF; clone_size: -; j_call: TRBJ2-7; v_call: TRBV27; cdr3_length: 14; d_call: TRBD1
cdr3_nt: TGTGCCAGCAGATGGGGGCCTAATCAGCCCCAGCATTTT; cdr3_aa: CASRWGPNQPQHF; clone_size: -; j_call: TRBJ1-5; v_call: TRBV28; cdr3_length: 13; d_call: -
cdr3_nt: TGTGCCAGCAGACTTCCGGGACAGGAAGCTTTCTTT; cdr3_aa: CASRLPGQEAFF; clone_size: -; j_call: TRBJ1-1; v_call: TRBV27; cdr3_length: 12; d_call: TRBD1
cdr3_nt: TGTGCCAGCAGCTTAGGACTAGCGGGGGTAAACACCGGGGAGCTGTTTTTT; cdr3_aa: CASSLGLAGVNTGELFF; clone_size: -; j_call: TRBJ2-2; v_call: TRBV11-2; cdr3_length: 17; d_call: TRBD2
cdr3_nt: TGCGCCAGCAGCCACACGGAGGGGACCGGGGAGCTGTTTTTT; cdr3_aa: CASSHTEGTGELFF; clone_size: -; j_call: TRBJ2-2; v_call: TRBV4-1; cdr3_length: 14; d_call: -
cdr3_nt: TGTGCCAGCAGCGCGGCGGGTGGGGAAAATGAAAAACTGTTTTTT; cdr3_aa: CASSAAGGENEKLFF; clone_size: once; j_call: TRBJ1-4; v_call: TRBV28; cdr3_length: 15; d_call: -
cdr3_nt: TGTGCCAGCAGCTTAGCAGCAACTAATGAAAAACTGTTTTTT; cdr3_aa: CASSLAATNEKLFF; clone_size: -; j_call: TRBJ1-4; v_call: TRBV11-2; cdr3_length: 14; d_call: -